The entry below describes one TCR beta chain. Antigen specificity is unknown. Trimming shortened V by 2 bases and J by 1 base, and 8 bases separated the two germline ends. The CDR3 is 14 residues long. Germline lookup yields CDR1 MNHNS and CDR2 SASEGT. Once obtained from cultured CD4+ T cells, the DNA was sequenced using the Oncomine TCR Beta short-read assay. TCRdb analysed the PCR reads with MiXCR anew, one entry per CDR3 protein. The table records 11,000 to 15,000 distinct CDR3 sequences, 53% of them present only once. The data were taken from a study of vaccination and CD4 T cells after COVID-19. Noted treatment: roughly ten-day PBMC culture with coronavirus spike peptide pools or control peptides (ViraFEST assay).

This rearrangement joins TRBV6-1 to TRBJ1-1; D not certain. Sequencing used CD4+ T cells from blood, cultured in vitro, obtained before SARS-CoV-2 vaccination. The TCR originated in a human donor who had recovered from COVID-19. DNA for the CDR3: TGTGCCAGCAGTGAATTAGATCAGAACACTGAAGCTTTCTTT. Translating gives CASSELDQNTEAFF.